This TCR beta chain was found in a study of blood T cells in healthy people across ages. Study-level points and caveats: It was held that diversity estimates obtained from one million T cells represented underestimates.

As concerns this clonotype: The antigen is undetermined.

Healthy Caucasian individuals from Russia aged roughly 6 to 95 served as donors. A J-beta primer mix and a sample-barcoded 5' primer were used in a second PCR of roughly 7 to 12 cycles. Every single cDNA molecule received a tag from a template-switch adaptor with 12 random nucleotides. Using its own MiXCR run on the 5' RACE reads, TCRdb lists one record per CDR3 protein. The repertoire holds hundreds of thousands of distinct CDR3 sequences, with over 40% as singletons. The ends lost 1 base at V and 6 bases at J; junction bases unmatched: 5. Per germline, CDR1 DFQATT and CDR2 SNEGSKA (reference sequence). CDR3 length: 14 amino acids.

The chain couples TRBV20-1 to TRBJ2-1; TRBD2 agrees at 8 bases. The origin of this receptor is a woman of 80 years or more in good health. The source material was blood. The CDR3 nucleotides are TGCAGTGCTAGAGCCGGGACTAGAAGCAATGAGCAGTTCTTC. It encodes CSARAGTRSNEQFF.